A selection of T cell receptor beta chains follows, all from one sample in a study of beta chain features in type 1 diabetes. Data came from immunoSEQ multiplex PCR; TCRdb stores just in-frame clones and leaves some out. Here the sample spans under 950,000 clones, roughly 15% being singletons. Sequenced sample: naive CD4+ T cells from blood. The receptors stem from a woman under 30 in good health. CDR3s include the opening cysteine and the closing phenylalanine or tryptophan. Each record gives: J gene, V gene, clone size, D gene, CDR3 DNA, CDR3 protein. A D gene is named only where the DNA matches it firmly. The size entry is marked missing in some rows and otherwise reads once, few, many or a size class.

J: TRBJ2-1
V: TRBV7-6
size: NA
D: NA
DNA: TGTGCCAGCAGCTCCGGTCCTAGAATGGATGAGCAGTTCTTC
CDR3: CASSSGPRMDEQFF

J: TRBJ1-5
V: TRBV4-2
size: NA
D: TRBD1
DNA: TGTGCCAGCAGCCTAACGGGACAGGGAGGGAACAACAATCAGCCCCAGCATTTT
CDR3: CASSLTGQGGNNNQPQHF

J: TRBJ2-1
V: TRBV4-1
size: few
D: NA
DNA: TGCGCCAGCAGCCTAGACAACCGCCAAGACAATGAGCAGTTCTTC
CDR3: CASSLDNRQDNEQFF

J: TRBJ2-5
V: TRBV28
size: few
D: NA
DNA: TGTGCCAGCAGTTTACCAGCAAGAGAGACCCAGTACTTC
CDR3: CASSLPARETQYF

J: TRBJ2-4
V: TRBV15
size: NA
D: NA
DNA: TGTGCCACCTCCGGACTAGCCAAAAACATTCAGTACTTC
CDR3: CATSGLAKNIQYF

J: TRBJ1-5
V: TRBV4-2
size: NA
D: NA
DNA: TGTGCCAGCAGCCAAGGGGGAGAGGGTCAGCCCCAGCATTTT
CDR3: CASSQGGEGQPQHF

J: TRBJ2-5
V: TRBV27
size: NA
D: NA
DNA: TGTGCCAGCAGTTTATCTGGGACTTGGAAAGAGACCCAGTACTTC
CDR3: CASSLSGTWKETQYF

J: TRBJ2-5
V: TRBV20-1
size: few
D: NA
DNA: TGCAGTGGGCGGATCCAAGAGACCCAGTACTTC
CDR3: CSGRIQETQYF

J: TRBJ1-5
V: TRBV11-2
size: few
D: NA
DNA: TGTGCCAGTTCGGGAGGAGGGAGGGTTCTGAGCAATCAGCCCCAGCATTTT
CDR3: CASSGGGRVLSNQPQHF

J: TRBJ2-7
V: TRBV28
size: few
D: NA
DNA: TGTGCCAGCATCCGATCGGGAACAAAGGCTAATTACGAGCAGTACTTC
CDR3: CASIRSGTKANYEQYF

J: TRBJ2-3
V: TRBV9
size: few
D: TRBD2
DNA: TGTGCCAGCAGCGTAGGCGAGACTAGCGGGAGAGGGGGGATATACGATACGCAGTATTTT
CDR3: CASSVGETSGRGGIYDTQYF

J: TRBJ2-1
V: TRBV4-2
size: NA
D: TRBD2
DNA: TGTGCCAGCAGCCCAGAGGGAGGGCCCAATGAGCAGTTCTTC
CDR3: CASSPEGGPNEQFF

J: TRBJ2-2
V: TRBV7-3
size: NA
D: TRBD2
DNA: TGTGCCAGCACCCACGGACTAGCCGGCGGGGAGCTGTTTTTT
CDR3: CASTHGLAGGELFF

J: TRBJ2-1
V: TRBV10-3
size: NA
D: TRBD1
DNA: TGTGCCATCAGTGAAGGACAGGGTCAGTCTCATGAGCAGTTCTTC
CDR3: CAISEGQGQSHEQFF

J: TRBJ2-7
V: TRBV28
size: few
D: NA
DNA: TGTGCCAGCAGTTATTCCGGGACGGGGAGGTACGAGCAGTACTTC
CDR3: CASSYSGTGRYEQYF

J: TRBJ2-5
V: TRBV9
size: NA
D: TRBD2
DNA: TGTGCCAGCAGCCTCGGGACTAGCGGGAGGAGTGCGGAGACCCAGTACTTC
CDR3: CASSLGTSGRSAETQYF

J: TRBJ1-2
V: TRBV28
size: NA
D: NA
DNA: TGTGCCAGCAGCTTAGACGGACACAACTATGGCTACACCTTC
CDR3: CASSLDGHNYGYTF

J: TRBJ2-5
V: TRBV25-1
size: few
D: TRBD1
DNA: TGTGCCAGCACTGGGGACAGGGTTCAAGAGACCCAGTACTTC
CDR3: CASTGDRVQETQYF

J: TRBJ2-2
V: TRBV4-2
size: few
D: TRBD2
DNA: TGTGCCAGCAGCCAGTTAGAGACTAGCGTCCCCGGGGAGCTGTTTTTT
CDR3: CASSQLETSVPGELFF

J: TRBJ2-7
V: TRBV10-3
size: NA
D: NA
DNA: TGTGCCACTGCGACTGCGTCCTACGAGCAGTACTTC
CDR3: CATATASYEQYF

J: TRBJ2-7
V: TRBV7-6
size: NA
D: NA
DNA: TGTGCCAGCAGCTTAAAGCAGTACGGAGAGCAGTACTTC
CDR3: CASSLKQYGEQYF

J: TRBJ1-2
V: TRBV4-1
size: NA
D: NA
DNA: TGCGCCAGCAGCCAAGAACGGGGCCGCGGCGACTATGGCTACACCTTC
CDR3: CASSQERGRGDYGYTF

J: TRBJ2-1
V: TRBV7-9
size: NA
D: NA
DNA: TGTGCCAGCAGCCCACGTCCAGTCGAGAGTTCCTACAATGAGCAGTTCTTC
CDR3: CASSPRPVESSYNEQFF

J: TRBJ2-1
V: TRBV25-1
size: few
D: TRBD2
DNA: TGTGCCAGCAGCCTCATGGGGAGCGGGACTTACAATGAGCAGTTCTTC
CDR3: CASSLMGSGTYNEQFF

J: TRBJ2-3
V: TRBV29-1
size: NA
D: NA
DNA: TGCAGCGTTGCACTAGTAGCAGATACGCAGTATTTT
CDR3: CSVALVADTQYF

J: TRBJ1-2
V: TRBV21-1
size: NA
D: NA
DNA: TGTGCCAGCAGTACCCGGGTCCTCGGTCGATATGGCTACACCTTC
CDR3: CASSTRVLGRYGYTF

J: TRBJ2-1
V: TRBV11-3
size: few
D: TRBD2
DNA: TGTGCCAGCAGCCAGAGCGGGGGGAGAATCACCTACAATGAGCAGTTCTTC
CDR3: CASSQSGGRITYNEQFF

J: TRBJ2-6
V: TRBV10-3
size: few
D: NA
DNA: TGTGCCATCAGTGATGTCTCTGGGGCCAACGTCCTGACTTTC
CDR3: CAISDVSGANVLTF

J: TRBJ1-2
V: TRBV11-1
size: few
D: NA
DNA: TGTGCCAGCAGCCAGACAGACAACTATGGCTACACCTTC
CDR3: CASSQTDNYGYTF

J: TRBJ2-5
V: TRBV7-8
size: few
D: TRBD2
DNA: TGTGCCAGCAGCTTGGGACTAGGGAGGGAGACCCAGTACTTC
CDR3: CASSLGLGRETQYF

J: TRBJ2-1
V: TRBV18
size: NA
D: TRBD1
DNA: TGTGCCAGCTCCCTCGCCATTTTGGGACAGGCCATCAATGAGCAGTTCTTC
CDR3: CASSLAILGQAINEQFF

J: TRBJ2-7
V: TRBV2
size: few
D: NA
DNA: TGTGCCAGCTCACCGGGTCTAGGGTTATACGAGCAGTACTTC
CDR3: CASSPGLGLYEQYF

J: TRBJ2-1
V: TRBV7-9
size: NA
D: NA
DNA: TGTGCCAGCAGCTCTGGGTCCTACAATGAGCAGTTCTTC
CDR3: CASSSGSYNEQFF

J: TRBJ1-5
V: TRBV18
size: few
D: TRBD1
DNA: TGTGCCAGCTCCAAGAACGACAGGGCGGCGAATCAGCCCCAGCATTTT
CDR3: CASSKNDRAANQPQHF

J: TRBJ2-7
V: TRBV21-1
size: NA
D: NA
DNA: TGTGCCAGCAGAGGGACTAGCGGGAGGGCCGATCACGAGCAGTACTTC
CDR3: CASRGTSGRADHEQYF

J: TRBJ2-1
V: TRBV28
size: few
D: TRBD2
DNA: TGTGCCAGCAGTTCCGGGACTAGCGGAACCTACAATGAGCAGTTCTTC
CDR3: CASSSGTSGTYNEQFF

J: TRBJ2-1
V: TRBV4-2
size: NA
D: TRBD1
DNA: TGTGCCAGCAGCTCGAAGGGACAGGGGGCGGCTAGCGGGACCTACAATGAGCAGTTCTTC
CDR3: CASSSKGQGAASGTYNEQFF

J: TRBJ2-2
V: TRBV19
size: few
D: NA
DNA: TGTGCCAGTTCCCTTTCGGGCGGGGAGCTGTTTTTT
CDR3: CASSLSGGELFF

J: TRBJ2-3
V: TRBV7-2
size: NA
D: TRBD2
DNA: TGTGCCAGCAGCAGACGTTCGGGTAGCGGGACAAGCACAGATACGCAGTATTTT
CDR3: CASSRRSGSGTSTDTQYF

J: TRBJ2-1
V: TRBV5-1
size: NA
D: NA
DNA: TGCGCCAGCAGCTTGGGGTACGGATACAATGAGCAGTTCTTC
CDR3: CASSLGYGYNEQFF

J: TRBJ2-3
V: TRBV6-5
size: few
D: NA
DNA: TGTGCCAGCACTAGCCCGAGCACAGATACGCAGTATTTT
CDR3: CASTSPSTDTQYF

J: TRBJ2-5
V: TRBV28
size: few
D: TRBD2
DNA: TGTGCCAGCAGTTCCCAACGACTAGCGGGAAGCCAAGAGACCCAGTACTTC
CDR3: CASSSQRLAGSQETQYF

J: TRBJ2-7
V: TRBV5-4
size: few
D: NA
DNA: TGTGCCAGCAGCTTCGCCTCCGAGCAGTACTTC
CDR3: CASSFASEQYF

J: TRBJ1-6
V: TRBV2
size: NA
D: NA
DNA: TGTGCCAGCAGTAGGTTCTCACCCCTCCACTTT
CDR3: CASSRFSPLHF

J: TRBJ2-1
V: TRBV4-2
size: NA
D: NA
DNA: TGTGCCAGCAGCCCCGACAGTTCCTACAATGAGCAGTTCTTC
CDR3: CASSPDSSYNEQFF

J: TRBJ1-1
V: TRBV11-2
size: few
D: NA
DNA: TGTGCCAGCAGCTTTTCCCAGGGCACTGAAGCTTTCTTT
CDR3: CASSFSQGTEAFF

J: TRBJ2-2
V: TRBV7-2
size: NA
D: TRBD2
DNA: TGTGCCAGCAGCGGAGGCCCGGGACTAGCGGGAACCGGGGAGCTGTTTTTT
CDR3: CASSGGPGLAGTGELFF

J: TRBJ2-5
V: TRBV6-1
size: few
D: NA
DNA: TGTGCCATCAGTGAGATGGGGGGAAAGACGTACCAAGAGACCCAGTACTTC
CDR3: CAISEMGGKTYQETQYF

J: TRBJ2-1
V: TRBV2
size: few
D: TRBD2
DNA: TGTGCCAGCAGCGGGGGGTTAGTCAATGAGCAGTTCTTC
CDR3: CASSGGLVNEQFF

J: TRBJ2-1
V: TRBV29-1
size: NA
D: TRBD2
DNA: TGCAGCGTCGCCGGACTAGCGGCTGAGCAGTTCTTC
CDR3: CSVAGLAAEQFF

J: TRBJ2-7
V: TRBV7-3
size: few
D: TRBD2
DNA: TGTGCCAGCAGCTTACTTCTTGGGACTAACACGAATGAGCAGTACTTC
CDR3: CASSLLLGTNTNEQYF

J: TRBJ2-7
V: TRBV14
size: few
D: NA
DNA: TGTGCCAGCAGTTTACTAGCTTCGAATTACGAGCAGTACTTC
CDR3: CASSLLASNYEQYF

J: TRBJ2-3
V: TRBV7-9
size: few
D: TRBD2
DNA: TGTGCCAGCAGCCCAATCGAGGGGCTAGCGGGAGCAGGGGATACGCAGTATTTT
CDR3: CASSPIEGLAGAGDTQYF

J: TRBJ1-1
V: TRBV6-5
size: NA
D: NA
DNA: TGTGCCAGCACCTCGGCTCCGGGAGGGACTGAAGCTTTCTTT
CDR3: CASTSAPGGTEAFF

J: TRBJ2-6
V: TRBV4-2
size: few
D: NA
DNA: TGTGCCAGCAGCCAAGAAGCCTTGGCGGGAAGCTCTGGGGCCAACGTCCTGACTTTC
CDR3: CASSQEALAGSSGANVLTF